The following is a T cell receptor beta chain sequence with its context. Its antigen has not been determined. Within one base of it there is no much larger clone, and no base qualities were kept. These data belong to a study of blood T cells in healthy people across ages (dated by TCRdb to between 2014 and 2016). Broadly, across the study: In model experiments, template switching captured roughly one uniquely barcoded TCR beta cDNA molecule for every two T cells. Age-related changes in TCR beta repertoire diversity were measured in the study by deep sequencing normalized with unique cDNA molecular identifiers. The donors were divided into four age groups: young (average approximately 17 years), middle-aged (about 39), aged (approximately 62) and long-lived (82). To avoid experimental bias, donors of different ages were distributed randomly across sequencing lanes. The study analyzed two additional independent replicas of 1 million unique cDNA reads from the same blood draw for two donors, one aged 18 to 29 and one aged 80 or older. Findings and caveats that apply to the study as a whole: Estimates of total diversity based on one million sequenced T cells were regarded as lower bounds and as underestimates. Because the CMV infection status of the donors was unknown, age-related changes in expanded clonotypes may potentially have been confounded. Bulk unsorted PBMC profiling prevented conclusive comparison of naive and antigen-experienced compartments. Compared with the aged group, the long-lived group had more naive CD4+ T cells, fewer expanded clones and increased TCR diversity, suggesting age selection. Observed TCR beta diversity correlated strongly with the percentage of naive T cells measured by flow cytometry. Observed TCR beta diversity per million T cells fell roughly linearly with age, and a significant reduction was already apparent by age around 40.

The roughly 39 donors, aged 6 to 90 years, were systemically healthy Caucasian individuals from Russia. Around 9.8 milliliters of peripheral blood were collected from each donor into EDTA-treated Vacutainer tubes. Ficoll-Paque density-gradient centrifugation was used to isolate PBMCs, with at least 7 million per sample. Trizol reagent was used to extract total RNA from PBMCs, with at least 6 micrograms per sample. The percentages of naive CD45RAhigh/CD27high T cells were determined by flow cytometry on a PBMC aliquot from every donor. The library was made by 5' RACE. TCRdb records Illumina HiSeq 2500 as the sequencer. A second roughly 7 to 11 cycle PCR used a sample-barcoded 5' primer and a J-beta primer mix. A template-switch 5' adaptor carrying 12 random nucleotides introduced a unique molecular identifier onto each TCR beta cDNA molecule. Each sample yielded at least 2.5 million CDR3-containing paired-end reads. First-strand cDNA synthesis was performed from all RNA using the Mint cDNA synthesis kit, with priming by a TRBC-specific oligonucleotide. All cDNA was treated with uracil-DNA glycosylase and then went through a first 18-cycle PCR with the universal primers M1SS and BC2_uni_R. On the study's bioinformatics: Each sample was normalized by randomly selecting 1 million high-quality reads, each carrying a distinct molecular identifier. Reads with shared molecular identifiers were discarded instead of being binned into consensus sequences. MiTCR, with a Q25 quality threshold and the strictest error-elimination algorithm, was used for CDR3 identification, clonotype clustering and error correction. A nonparametric unseen species model using Euler transformation provided a lower-bound estimate of total TCR beta diversity. Using fastp at Q25 and MiXCR, TCRdb reprocessed the public reads and kept productive beta chains. Rows matching on CDR3 protein sequence are summarized as one entry with the most common DNA and genes. None of the V and J calls come from the authors' own analysis; TCRdb made them. The sample table contains 1,500,000 or so distinct CDR3 sequences; only one count was recorded for 42% of them. About 4.1% of the sample goes to the ten largest clones.

The germline V and J ends show losses of 2 bases and 10 bases respectively, and no gene match explains 17 bases of the junction. CDR1 is given as MNHEY and CDR2 as SMNVEV, both from the germline V gene (reference sequence). Including cysteine and phenylalanine, the CDR3 has 17 amino acids. The read is trimmed to its CDR3 DNA, 51 bases read in frame from base 1. The sequence is built from TRBV27 and TRBJ2-1, with 7 junctional bases fitting TRBD1. Sequenced material: blood. The sequence came from a woman aged 18-29 years in good health. The bases are TGTGCCAGCAGTTTAACCCACCCGGCAGGGGGTAATAGCGAGCAGTTCTTC. This gives the protein CASSLTHPAGGNSEQFF.